These T cell receptor beta chains were read from a single sample in a study of T cell changes during pregnancy in multiple sclerosis. Using immunoSEQ multiplex PCR, the repertoire was profiled, and TCRdb retains in-frame clones only, with some absent. The data contain 80,000 to 100,000 clones, approximately 90% of them singletons. Source: peripheral blood, taken in the second trimester of pregnancy. These receptors were obtained from a female donor in good health, enrolled as a control in a pregnancy study. Both conserved end residues are part of each CDR3. D genes are given only for firm matches. Where a row states a size, it is once, few, many or the class of an expanded clone; other rows omit it.

D: TRBD2
V: TRBV7-7
J: TRBJ2-2
size: -
DNA: TGTGCTAGCAGCTTAGAGGCTAGCGGGGACCCCGGGGAGCTGTTTTTT
CDR3: CASSLEASGDPGELFF

D: -
V: TRBV5-1
J: TRBJ1-5
size: -
DNA: TGCGCCAGCAGCTTGATGGGGGGGAGCAATCAGCCCCAGCATTTT
CDR3: CASSLMGGSNQPQHF

D: TRBD2
V: TRBV28
J: TRBJ2-1
size: -
DNA: TGTGCCAGCAGTGTTGTACTAGCGGGAGTCAATGAGCAGTTCTTC
CDR3: CASSVVLAGVNEQFF

D: TRBD2
V: TRBV5-4
J: TRBJ2-7
size: -
DNA: TGTGCCAGCAGCCCGGGACTAGCCAGGAGTGAGGAGCAGTACTTC
CDR3: CASSPGLARSEEQYF

D: -
V: TRBV4-1
J: TRBJ2-7
size: -
DNA: TGCGCCAGCAGCCAAGGCCCCCTCAGGGGCAGAGCTGCCGAGCAGTACTTC
CDR3: CASSQGPLRGRAAEQYF

D: TRBD1
V: TRBV18
J: TRBJ2-3
size: -
DNA: TGTGCCAGCTCCCTCCGGGACAGGGAGGATACGCAGTATTTT
CDR3: CASSLRDREDTQYF

D: -
V: TRBV6-4
J: TRBJ2-2
size: -
DNA: TGTGCCAGCAGTGCCGGGACAAACACCGGGGAGCTGTTTTTT
CDR3: CASSAGTNTGELFF

D: -
V: TRBV27
J: TRBJ2-1
size: -
DNA: TGTGCCAGCAGGCCATCGGGGGTCGGGAATTACAATGAGCAGTTCTTC
CDR3: CASRPSGVGNYNEQFF

D: TRBD1
V: TRBV20-1
J: TRBJ1-1
size: few
DNA: TGCAGTGCTAGAGGACAGGGTAGGGCTTTCTTT
CDR3: CSARGQGRAFF

D: -
V: TRBV27
J: TRBJ1-5
size: -
DNA: TGTGCCAGCAGTCCCAGGTGGAATCAGCCCCAGCATTTT
CDR3: CASSPRWNQPQHF

D: TRBD2
V: TRBV28
J: TRBJ2-7
size: -
DNA: TGTGCCAGCAGTCTGGGACTAGCGGGATACGAGCAGTACTTC
CDR3: CASSLGLAGYEQYF

D: TRBD1
V: TRBV5-8
J: TRBJ2-4
size: -
DNA: TGTGCCAGCAGCTACCGGGACAGGGGTCCGAAAAACATTCAGTACTTC
CDR3: CASSYRDRGPKNIQYF

D: -
V: TRBV2
J: TRBJ2-2
size: -
DNA: TGTGCCAGCTGCAGGGGATACACCGGGGAGCTGTTTTTT
CDR3: CASCRGYTGELFF

D: -
V: TRBV19
J: TRBJ2-1
size: -
DNA: TGTGCCAGTAGGAGAGGTGGGAGGCTGGGCAATGAGCAGTTCTTC
CDR3: CASRRGGRLGNEQFF

D: -
V: TRBV6-6
J: TRBJ1-5
size: -
DNA: TGTGCCAGCAGTTACTCGCAGGGATATCAGCCCCAGCATTTT
CDR3: CASSYSQGYQPQHF

D: TRBD1
V: TRBV18
J: TRBJ1-2
size: -
DNA: TGTGCCAGCTCACCGGGACAGGGGAATGGCTACACCTTC
CDR3: CASSPGQGNGYTF

D: TRBD1
V: TRBV6-5
J: TRBJ1-3
size: -
DNA: TGTGCCACAGTTGAGGGGGCGCTTGGAAACACCATATATTTT
CDR3: CATVEGALGNTIYF

D: TRBD1
V: TRBV13
J: TRBJ1-2
size: -
DNA: TGTGCCAGCAGCACAGTAACCGGGACAGGGTATATGGTAAATGGCTACACCTTC
CDR3: CASSTVTGTGYMVNGYTF

D: TRBD2
V: TRBV25-1
J: TRBJ2-7
size: -
DNA: TGTGCCAGCAGTTCGTATCTAGCGGGGGAGACCTACGAGCAGTACTTC
CDR3: CASSSYLAGETYEQYF

D: -
V: TRBV9
J: TRBJ1-5
size: -
DNA: TGTGCCAGCAGCCCCGGAGGAGGGTTAGGTCAGCCCCAGCATTTT
CDR3: CASSPGGGLGQPQHF

D: -
V: TRBV6-4
J: TRBJ2-7
size: -
DNA: TGTGCCAGCAGTGACAGACAGCCCTACGAGCAGTACTTC
CDR3: CASSDRQPYEQYF

D: TRBD1
V: TRBV16
J: TRBJ1-4
size: -
DNA: TGTGCCAGCAGCCGCAGACAGGGGGTTGGCGAAAAACTGTTTTTT
CDR3: CASSRRQGVGEKLFF

D: -
V: TRBV11-1
J: TRBJ2-6
size: -
DNA: TGTGCCAGCAGTGACTCACCTGGGGCCAACGTCCTGACTTTC
CDR3: CASSDSPGANVLTF

D: TRBD1
V: TRBV18
J: TRBJ1-4
size: -
DNA: TGTGCCAGCTCACCCCAGGGGGCGCCGGCGAATGAAAAACTGTTTTTT
CDR3: CASSPQGAPANEKLFF

D: -
V: TRBV2
J: TRBJ1-5
size: -
DNA: TGTGCCAGCAGCGAAACTCGGGGGGCGGGACAGCCCCAGCATTTT
CDR3: CASSETRGAGQPQHF

D: -
V: TRBV11-2
J: TRBJ1-6
size: few
DNA: TGTGCCAGCAGCTTAGCCCCTGGGCCTCTAAGTTCACCCCTCCACTTT
CDR3: CASSLAPGPLSSPLHF

D: TRBD1
V: TRBV5-6
J: TRBJ1-4
size: -
DNA: TGTGCCAGCGGCACACCGGGACAGCCTAATGAAAAACTGTTTTTT
CDR3: CASGTPGQPNEKLFF

D: -
V: TRBV4-1
J: TRBJ1-5
size: -
DNA: TGCGCCAGCAGCCAAGGAGACGGGTTCCAGCCCCAGCATTTT
CDR3: CASSQGDGFQPQHF

D: -
V: TRBV27
J: TRBJ1-3
size: -
DNA: TGTGCCAGCAGTCCGCAGTTCTCTGGAAACACCATATATTTT
CDR3: CASSPQFSGNTIYF

D: TRBD1
V: TRBV6-1
J: TRBJ1-2
size: -
DNA: TGTGCCAGCAGTGGGTTGGGACAGGGGGCGCTTGGCTACACCTTC
CDR3: CASSGLGQGALGYTF

D: TRBD1
V: TRBV5-5
J: TRBJ1-1
size: -
DNA: TGTGCCAGCAGATCGGAACAGGGGAGGTTCACTGAAGCTTTCTTT
CDR3: CASRSEQGRFTEAFF

D: TRBD1
V: TRBV7-2
J: TRBJ1-4
size: -
DNA: TGTGCCAGCAGCTGGGAACCCGGGACAGGGAATGAAAAACTGTTTTTT
CDR3: CASSWEPGTGNEKLFF

D: TRBD1
V: TRBV10-2
J: TRBJ2-7
size: -
DNA: TGCGCCAGCAGTGGATTAACAGGGGGTGACTACGAGCAGTACTTC
CDR3: CASSGLTGGDYEQYF

D: -
V: TRBV25-1
J: TRBJ1-1
size: once
DNA: TGTGCCAGCAGTGAATTCCAGGTTCAGGGGAGAGAGGCTTTCTTT
CDR3: CASSEFQVQGREAFF

D: TRBD2
V: TRBV6-6
J: TRBJ2-7
size: -
DNA: TGTGCCAGCAGAAAAGAGCGGGGGAGCTACGAGCAGTACTTC
CDR3: CASRKERGSYEQYF

D: -
V: TRBV18
J: TRBJ1-3
size: -
DNA: TGTGCCAGCTCATTCGGGACAACGTCCTCTGGAAACACCATATATTTT
CDR3: CASSFGTTSSGNTIYF

D: -
V: TRBV7-9
J: TRBJ2-7
size: -
DNA: TGTGCCATCGTTTGGGACTCCCTTCCCTACGAGCAGTACTTC
CDR3: CAIVWDSLPYEQYF

D: TRBD2
V: TRBV6-5
J: TRBJ2-1
size: -
DNA: TGTGCCAGCACCAGGACTAGCGGGGGCAATGAGCAGTTCTTC
CDR3: CASTRTSGGNEQFF

D: TRBD1
V: TRBV2
J: TRBJ1-1
size: -
DNA: TGTGCCAGCAGACCTTCAAACCCCCCACGGACAGGGGAGAACACTGAAGCTTTCTTT
CDR3: CASRPSNPPRTGENTEAFF

D: TRBD2
V: TRBV10-3
J: TRBJ2-1
size: -
DNA: TGTGCCATCGGGGGCCTGACTAGCGGGGGGGACAATGAGCAGTTCTTC
CDR3: CAIGGLTSGGDNEQFF

D: TRBD1
V: TRBV11-2
J: TRBJ1-2
size: -
DNA: TGTGCCAGCAGTCGGGACAGGTACAACTATGGCTACACCTTC
CDR3: CASSRDRYNYGYTF

D: TRBD2
V: TRBV10-3
J: TRBJ2-7
size: -
DNA: TGTGCCATCAGTCTAGGTAGCGGGGGGAACTACGAGCAGTACTTC
CDR3: CAISLGSGGNYEQYF

D: -
V: TRBV19
J: TRBJ1-2
size: -
DNA: TGTGCCAGTACCTCCGCCGGGGGAAATAACTATGGCTACACCTTC
CDR3: CASTSAGGNNYGYTF

D: TRBD1
V: TRBV7-2
J: TRBJ2-7
size: once
DNA: TGTGCCAGCAGCCCTACATCGGGACAGGGGTACGAGCAGTACTTC
CDR3: CASSPTSGQGYEQYF

D: -
V: TRBV6-5
J: TRBJ1-5
size: -
DNA: TGTGCCAGCCGACCGGGACACCTCAATCAGCCCCAGCATTTT
CDR3: CASRPGHLNQPQHF

D: -
V: TRBV4-1
J: TRBJ1-2
size: -
DNA: TGCGCCAGCAGCCTCGACTCCTACCTCTATGGCTACACCTTC
CDR3: CASSLDSYLYGYTF

D: -
V: TRBV14
J: TRBJ1-1
size: -
DNA: TGTGCCAGCAGCCAAGACCCGGACAGTTATTGGGGGGGCCCTGAAGCTTTCTTT
CDR3: CASSQDPDSYWGGPEAFF

D: -
V: TRBV2
J: TRBJ2-3
size: -
DNA: TGTGCCAGCAGTCTCTCAGCGTACACAGATACGCAGTATTTT
CDR3: CASSLSAYTDTQYF

D: TRBD2
V: TRBV5-1
J: TRBJ2-3
size: -
DNA: TGCGCCAGCAGCCAGAGACTAGCGTCGAGCACAGATACGCAGTATTTT
CDR3: CASSQRLASSTDTQYF

D: -
V: TRBV7-9
J: TRBJ2-7
size: -
DNA: TGTGCCAGCAGCTTAGGGACACCCTACGAGCAGTACTTC
CDR3: CASSLGTPYEQYF

D: TRBD1
V: TRBV19
J: TRBJ1-1
size: -
DNA: TGTGCCAGTAGTATGACCCCGGGACAGGGGGCGCGGACTGAAGCTTTCTTT
CDR3: CASSMTPGQGARTEAFF

D: -
V: TRBV5-6
J: TRBJ2-1
size: once
DNA: TGTGCCAGCAGCTTACCGACCGGGACCTACAATGAGCAGTTCTTC
CDR3: CASSLPTGTYNEQFF

D: TRBD1
V: TRBV25-1
J: TRBJ2-2
size: -
DNA: TGTGCCAGCAGTGAATGGGTGACAGGGGTAACCGGGGAGCTGTTTTTT
CDR3: CASSEWVTGVTGELFF

D: TRBD1
V: TRBV30
J: TRBJ2-7
size: -
DNA: TGTGCCTGGAACCAGGACAGGGGGCAATCCTACGAGCAGTACTTC
CDR3: CAWNQDRGQSYEQYF